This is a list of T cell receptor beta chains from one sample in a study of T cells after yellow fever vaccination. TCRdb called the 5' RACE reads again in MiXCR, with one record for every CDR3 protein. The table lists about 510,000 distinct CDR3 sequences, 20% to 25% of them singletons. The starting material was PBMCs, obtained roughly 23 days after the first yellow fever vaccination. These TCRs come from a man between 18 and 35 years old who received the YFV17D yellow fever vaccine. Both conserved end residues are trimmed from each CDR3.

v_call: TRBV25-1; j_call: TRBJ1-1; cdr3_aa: ASSEPKRGDTEAF
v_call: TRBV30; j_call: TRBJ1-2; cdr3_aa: ALQPTTGTGYT
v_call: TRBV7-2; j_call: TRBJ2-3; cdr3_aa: ASSLDGGASDTQY
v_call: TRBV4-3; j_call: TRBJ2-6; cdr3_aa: ASSQDHMGAGANVLT
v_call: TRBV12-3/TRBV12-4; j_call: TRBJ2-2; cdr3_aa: ASRLGGYIGELF
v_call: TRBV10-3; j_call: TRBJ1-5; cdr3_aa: ATRGQSNQPQH
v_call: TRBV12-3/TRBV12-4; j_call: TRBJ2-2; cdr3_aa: ASSRRQGAGELF
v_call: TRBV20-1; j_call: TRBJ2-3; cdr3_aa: SARNAGGPADTQY
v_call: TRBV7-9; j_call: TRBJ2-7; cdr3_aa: ASTDRDHPGEQY
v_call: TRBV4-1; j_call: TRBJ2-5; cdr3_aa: ASSQVGLAGGGEETQY
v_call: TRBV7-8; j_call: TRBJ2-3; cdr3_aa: ASSPLYGRADTQY
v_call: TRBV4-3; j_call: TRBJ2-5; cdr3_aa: ASSQGGGAETQY
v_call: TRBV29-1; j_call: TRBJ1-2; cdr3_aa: SVGVNVGPTYT
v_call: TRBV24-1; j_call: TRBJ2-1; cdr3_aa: ATSGGQGSYNEQF
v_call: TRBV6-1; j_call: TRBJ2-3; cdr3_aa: ASSSGAGSTDTQY
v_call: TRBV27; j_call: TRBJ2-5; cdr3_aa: ASSSWGLAHQETQY
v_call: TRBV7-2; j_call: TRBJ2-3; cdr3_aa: ASSARTSGGADTQY